This is a list of T cell receptor beta chains from one sample in a study of T-cell reconstitution after alpha-beta-depleted transplantation in children. TCRdb reanalysed the PCR reads using MiXCR and keeps one entry per CDR3 protein. Of about 440,000 distinct CDR3 sequences listed, 43% are singletons. The material was PBMCs, obtained before TCRalphabeta/CD19-depleted stem cell transplant. The receptors come from a girl aged 2-10 years with aplastic anemia, due to receive a stem cell transplant. Each CDR3 is given with its conserved first and last residue. Fields, in order: V gene, CDR3 protein.

TRBV5-6,CASSLGAPNTEAFF
TRBV20-1,CSAPGTAGNTIHF
TRBV9,CASGGGSAGSSTDTQYF
TRBV20-1,CSATLLDTQYF
TRBV12-3/TRBV12-4,CASSRAAGAYEQYF
TRBV27,CASSPGGGLYNELFF
TRBV3-1,CASRSSSGGNNEQFF
TRBV20-1,CSAREGTVSLYNEQFF
TRBV20-1,CSARDGRYSNQPQHF
TRBV5-1,CSSRVTSGPSTDTQYF
TRBV5-1,CASSPRGLAGGTDTQYF
TRBV11-2,CASSLSSFPFSGPREQYF
TRBV12-3/TRBV12-4,CASRQGGSPLHF
TRBV10-1,CASSESGYNEQFF
TRBV21-1,CASSTGQGLTKNIQYF
TRBV27,CASMSRGGDAEAFF
TRBV6-2/TRBV6-3,CASSYRGHSSGSKDEQFF
TRBV20-1,CSARIPSGDTGELFF
TRBV5-1,CASSYRTSGSYNEQFF
TRBV20-1,CSADRPGLAGIDEQYF
TRBV12-3/TRBV12-4,CASSQRGEQFF
TRBV12-5,CASDTGQGNQPQHF
TRBV3-1,CTSSSLGEREGKNQETQYF
TRBV7-2,CASSSWDTGGNQPQHF
TRBV6-1,CASKTTGAYEQYF
TRBV20-1,CSATWGNTEAFF
TRBV28,CASSLRTANTEAFF
TRBV10-3,CTIREGLAGGAFYNEQFF
TRBV28,CASSLGRGDYEQYF
TRBV11-2,CASSLDARRFYGYTF
TRBV7-2,CASRFRWQTRTDTQYF
TRBV29-1,CSVPGTGYNEQFF
TRBV15,CATSRDRFNEKLFF
TRBV9,CASSRTTVAYNEQFF
TRBV5-1,CASSLGYGPDQPQHF
TRBV20-1,CSARSLTANREGENTIYF
TRBV6-5,CASSSSPGQGGSEAFF
TRBV5-4,CASSLDASERYNEQFF
TRBV18,CASSSDQITGELFF
TRBV4-3,CASSQDLGTANSPLHF
TRBV20-1,CSAAGQGAGEQYF
TRBV29-1,CSVELGGDYEQYF
TRBV7-6,CASSLAQNTGELFF
TRBV20-1,CSAIVLGQGSRGEKLFF
TRBV20-1,CSASNPGAYNEQFF
TRBV5-1,CASSLGVGLHEQFF
TRBV6-5,CASSYSRGRPLHF
TRBV5-1,CASSLAPTETEAFF